This TCR beta chain was recorded in a study of OX40 agonist ivuxolimab in advanced cancers. General study points: Expanded clones were, on average, more numerous among CD8+ T cells than CD4+.

TCRdb's table, derived via immunoSEQ multiplex PCR, lists solely in-frame clones and lacks some. The sample yields 30,000 to 45,000 clones, about 93% seen once. A single count supports this clone. The target antigen is unknown. V was pared by 4 bases and J by 2 bases, with 10 bases between. The CDR3 contains 14 residues. Germline V gene data show CDR1 as MDHEN and CDR2 as SYDVKM. The sequence was obtained from an adult with an advanced solid tumor such as melanoma, head and neck, liver or kidney cancer. V and J are TRBV28 and TRBJ2-3; D not resolved. The specimen comprised CD4+ or CD8+ T cells sorted from blood, sampled in a trial of the OX40 agonist ivuxolimab. This CDR3 reads CASSSPGSTDTQYF. CDR3 bases: TGTGCCAGCAGTTCGCCCGGCTCCACAGATACGCAGTATTTT.